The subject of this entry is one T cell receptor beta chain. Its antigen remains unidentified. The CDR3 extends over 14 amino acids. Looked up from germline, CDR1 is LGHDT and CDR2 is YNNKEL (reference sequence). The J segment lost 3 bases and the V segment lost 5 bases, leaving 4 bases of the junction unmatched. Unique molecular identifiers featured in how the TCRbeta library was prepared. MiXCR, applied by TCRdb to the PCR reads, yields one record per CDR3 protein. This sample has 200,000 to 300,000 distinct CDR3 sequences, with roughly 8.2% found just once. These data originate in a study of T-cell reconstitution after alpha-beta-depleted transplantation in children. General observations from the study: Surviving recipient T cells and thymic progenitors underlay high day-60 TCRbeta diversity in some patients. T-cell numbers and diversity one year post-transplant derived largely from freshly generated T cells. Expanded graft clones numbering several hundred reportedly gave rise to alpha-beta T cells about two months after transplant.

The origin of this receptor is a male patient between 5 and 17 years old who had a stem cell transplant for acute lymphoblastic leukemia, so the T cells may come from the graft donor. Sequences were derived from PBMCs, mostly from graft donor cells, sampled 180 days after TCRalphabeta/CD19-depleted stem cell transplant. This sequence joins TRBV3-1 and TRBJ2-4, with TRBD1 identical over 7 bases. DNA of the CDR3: TGTGCCAGCAGCATACAGGGGAGCAAAAACATTCAGTACTTC. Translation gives CASSIQGSKNIQYF.